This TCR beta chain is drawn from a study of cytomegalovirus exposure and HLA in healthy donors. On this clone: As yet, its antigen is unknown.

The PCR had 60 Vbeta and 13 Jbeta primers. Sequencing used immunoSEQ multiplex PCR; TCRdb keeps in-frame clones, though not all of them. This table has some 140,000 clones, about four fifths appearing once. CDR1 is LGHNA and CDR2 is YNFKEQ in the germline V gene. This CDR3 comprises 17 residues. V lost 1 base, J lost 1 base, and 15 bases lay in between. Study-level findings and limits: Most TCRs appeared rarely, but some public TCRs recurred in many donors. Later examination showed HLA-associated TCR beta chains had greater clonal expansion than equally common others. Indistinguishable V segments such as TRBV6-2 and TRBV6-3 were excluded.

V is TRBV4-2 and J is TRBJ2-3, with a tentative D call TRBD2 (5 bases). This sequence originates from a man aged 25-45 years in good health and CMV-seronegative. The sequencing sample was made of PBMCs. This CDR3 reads CASSQAERSGGTDTQYF. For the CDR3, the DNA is TGTGCCAGCAGCCAAGCTGAACGTTCCGGGGGCACAGATACGCAGTATTTT.